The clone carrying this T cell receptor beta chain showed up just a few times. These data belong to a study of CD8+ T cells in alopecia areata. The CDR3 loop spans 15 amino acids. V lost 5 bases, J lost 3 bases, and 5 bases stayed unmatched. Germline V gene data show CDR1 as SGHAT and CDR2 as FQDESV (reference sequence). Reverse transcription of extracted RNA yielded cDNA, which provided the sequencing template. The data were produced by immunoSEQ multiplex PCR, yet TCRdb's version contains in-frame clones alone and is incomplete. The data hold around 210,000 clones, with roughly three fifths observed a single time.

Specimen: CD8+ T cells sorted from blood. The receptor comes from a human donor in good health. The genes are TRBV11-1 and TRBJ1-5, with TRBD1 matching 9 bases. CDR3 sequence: CASSEGQGANQPQHF. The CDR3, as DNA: TGTGCCAGCAGCGAGGGACAGGGTGCCAATCAGCCCCAGCATTTT.